This TCR beta chain is from a study of blood T cell repertoires in COVID-19. Study at large: T cells, B-cell-depleted T cells, or PBMCs supplied cDNA or gDNA.

Per the authors' pipeline: Reference gene primer amplification gave estimated nucleated cell counts. Sequencing used immunoSEQ multiplex PCR; TCRdb keeps in-frame clones, though not all of them. V, J and clone size are those of that table, while D and trimming were read from the DNA. The repertoire has under 250,000 clones, approximately 85% of them found once; the top ten carry approximately 5.5%. This clone was counted only a few times. This CDR3 has 14 residues. Per the germline V gene, CDR1 is SGHAT and CDR2 is FQNNGV. V lost 2 bases to trimming and J lost 6 bases, with 8 bases between them. The chain links TRBV11-2 to TRBJ1-6, with a tentative D call TRBD1 (5 bases). The sequence came from a woman older than 75 with COVID-19, enrolled during active disease. Source material: peripheral blood. The CDR3 DNA reads TGTGCCAGCAGCTTACAGGGATCTAATTCACCCCTCCACTTT. This encodes CASSLQGSNSPLHF.